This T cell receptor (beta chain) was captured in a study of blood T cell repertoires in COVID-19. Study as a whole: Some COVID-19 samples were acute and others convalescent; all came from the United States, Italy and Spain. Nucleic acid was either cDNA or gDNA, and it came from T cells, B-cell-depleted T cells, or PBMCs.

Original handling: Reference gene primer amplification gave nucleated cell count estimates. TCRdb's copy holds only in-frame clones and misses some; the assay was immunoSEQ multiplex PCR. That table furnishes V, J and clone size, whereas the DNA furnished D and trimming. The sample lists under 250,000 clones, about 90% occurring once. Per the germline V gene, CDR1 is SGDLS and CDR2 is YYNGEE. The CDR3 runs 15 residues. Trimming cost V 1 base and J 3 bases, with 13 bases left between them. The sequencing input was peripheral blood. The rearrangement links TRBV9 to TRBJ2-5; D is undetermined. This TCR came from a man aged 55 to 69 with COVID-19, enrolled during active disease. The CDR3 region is CASSVRPSQEETQYF. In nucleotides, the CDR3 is TGTGCCAGCAGCGTACGGCCGTCTCAGGAAGAGACCCAGTACTTC.